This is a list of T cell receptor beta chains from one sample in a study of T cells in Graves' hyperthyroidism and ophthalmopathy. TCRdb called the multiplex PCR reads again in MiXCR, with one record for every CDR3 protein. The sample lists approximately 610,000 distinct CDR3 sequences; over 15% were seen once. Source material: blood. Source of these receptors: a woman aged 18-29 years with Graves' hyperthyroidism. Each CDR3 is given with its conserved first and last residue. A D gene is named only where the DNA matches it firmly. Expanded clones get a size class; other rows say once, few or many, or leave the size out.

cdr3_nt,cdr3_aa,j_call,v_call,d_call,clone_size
TGTGCCAGCAGCTCCGAAAGCCGGAACACTGAAGCTTTCTTT,CASSSESRNTEAFF,TRBJ1-1,TRBV7-2,.,many
TGTGCCAGCAGCTTAGATCTGGGTCCCTATGGCTACACCTTC,CASSLDLGPYGYTF,TRBJ1-2,TRBV7-2,.,few
TGTGCCAGCAGTCAAAGCGGGAGTCAAAGCAATGAGCAGTTCTTC,CASSQSGSQSNEQFF,TRBJ2-1,TRBV12-3/TRBV12-4,TRBD2,.
TGTGCCAGCAGCCAAGAACGCGGGTCCACAGATACGCAGTATTTT,CASSQERGSTDTQYF,TRBJ2-3,TRBV14,.,.
TGCAGCGTTGTGTCTGGTTATGGCTACACCTTC,CSVVSGYGYTF,TRBJ1-2,TRBV29-1,.,many
TGCAGTGCTTCTATTCCACACGAGGCCAAAAACATTCAGTACTTC,CSASIPHEAKNIQYF,TRBJ2-4,TRBV20-1,.,.
TGTGCCAGCAGCTCCAGGGTAAGGTACGAGCAGTACTTC,CASSSRVRYEQYF,TRBJ2-7,TRBV3-1,.,many
TGTGCCAGCAGTTTAAATCGGGAGAGCTCCTACGAGCAGTACTTC,CASSLNRESSYEQYF,TRBJ2-7,TRBV12-3/TRBV12-4,.,many
TGTGCCAGCACCCGAGGGGCTGTAGTCGGTGGCTACACCTTC,CASTRGAVVGGYTF,TRBJ1-2,TRBV6-1,.,.
TGCAGTGCCGGAAGAACAGGGTCTTACACAGATACGCAGTATTTT,CSAGRTGSYTDTQYF,TRBJ2-3,TRBV20-1,.,many
TGTGCCAGCAGTTTATCTCACCCCAGGTCCATGAACACTGAAGCTTTCTTT,CASSLSHPRSMNTEAFF,TRBJ1-1,TRBV12-3/TRBV12-4,.,.
TGTGCCAGCAGCCGCCGGACAGGGGTTTTGCACGAGCAGTACTTC,CASSRRTGVLHEQYF,TRBJ2-7,TRBV11-2,TRBD1,many
TGTGCCAGCAAAGAGGCGGGAGGGCCGACGGATGAGCAGTTCTTC,CASKEAGGPTDEQFF,TRBJ2-1,TRBV19,TRBD2,.
TGTGCCAGCAGATTCCCCGGGACTAATGAAAAACTGTTTTTT,CASRFPGTNEKLFF,TRBJ1-4,TRBV28,.,.
TGTGCCAGCAGCGCGCCGGGACGTGGGGAGACCCAGTACTTC,CASSAPGRGETQYF,TRBJ2-5,TRBV13,.,many
TGTGCCAGCAGTTTGGGGCTAGGCTCTAATGAGCAGTTCTTC,CASSLGLGSNEQFF,TRBJ2-1,TRBV28,.,many
TGCAGCCCATTACCGGGAAGCTCCTACAATGAGCAGTTCTTC,CSPLPGSSYNEQFF,TRBJ2-1,TRBV20-1,.,.
TGTGCCAGCAGGGCAGCCCACGGTCGGAACACTGAAGCTTTCTTT,CASRAAHGRNTEAFF,TRBJ1-1,TRBV6-1,.,many
TGTGCCACCAGCAGTCGACCGAGAGATACGCAGTATTTT,CATSSRPRDTQYF,TRBJ2-3,TRBV15,.,many
TGTGCCAGCAGCGCGTCTAGCGGCGCCTCCTACAATGAGCAGTTCTTC,CASSASSGASYNEQFF,TRBJ2-1,TRBV11-3,TRBD2,few
TGCAGTGCTAGAGATCTCCGGACTTCAGGGACCCAGTACTTC,CSARDLRTSGTQYF,TRBJ2-5,TRBV20-1,.,many
TGTGCCAGCTCTCGGTGGACTGATGGAAACACCATATATTTT,CASSRWTDGNTIYF,TRBJ1-3,TRBV18,.,few